This T cell receptor beta chain was captured by sequencing in a study of PD-1 blockade in classical Hodgkin lymphoma (dated by TCRdb to 2020 to 2022). With regard to the full study: Nivolumab dosing was 3 mg/kg intravenously every 2 weeks, continuing until either disease progression or unacceptable toxicity. The study used TCR beta sequencing and CyTOF to define a peripheral blood immune signature of response to PD-1 blockade in classical Hodgkin lymphoma. What the study reported, not specific to this receptor: By C4D1, a significant rise was seen in CD4+ TCR diversity but not in CD8+ TCR diversity (p=0.0027 vs p=0.16), and the rise was most apparent among complete responders (p=0.02). Diversity was lower in patients who began nivolumab less than 1 year after ASCT, so these patients were left out of later analyses to avoid confounding by immune reconstitution. Baseline TCR diversity was reported to be lower in newly diagnosed patients than in healthy donors, and even lower in relapsed/refractory patients. Only a single clinical trial cohort was studied, and what caused the repertoire differences, possibly disease activity or prior therapy, remained undefined. Trial patients achieving complete response had baseline diversity similar to newly diagnosed patients, whereas partial responders and progressors had significantly lower diversity.

This specimen's time point label, per the study, means: cycle 1 day 1 (C1D1), immediately before nivolumab initiation. All trial patients had relapsed after autologous stem cell transplantation, with cohorts A, B and C differing in prior brentuximab vedotin exposure. The trial cohort was composed of about 58 patients with relapsed/refractory classical Hodgkin lymphoma, for whom complete response, partial response or progressive disease was recorded as best overall response. Trial patients were treated with single-agent nivolumab in the multi-cohort phase II CheckMate 205 trial. An independent review committee assessed best overall response using the 2007 International Working Group response criteria. Trial PBMCs were collected just before the start of nivolumab (C1D1) and during therapy at cycle 2 day 1 and cycle 4 day 1. After peripheral blood was drawn into 8 mL Vacutainer Cell Preparation Tubes, PBMCs were isolated by centrifugation and then cryopreserved.

Inclusive of the bounding cysteine and phenylalanine, the CDR3 is 15 residues long. The sequence is cut down to CDR3 DNA, 45 bases in frame from base 1. CDR1 and CDR2 are read off the germline V gene as MDHEN and SYDVKM. From V the trimming removes 7 bases and from J it removes 0 bases, while the gene matches leave 5 bases of the junction unaccounted for. The Qiagen DNeasy kit was used to extract genomic DNA from unsorted PBMCs and from the negatively selected CD4+ and CD8+ fractions. Amplification of TCR beta CDR3 regions was done by immunoSEQ multiplex PCR with primers that anneal to V and J segments. Amplification bias was minimized using a synthetic immune receptor repertoire, and residual bias was removed computationally after sequencing. Per the authors' processing: Custom Python scripts were used to quantify repertoire diversity as the Shannon entropy index. Unsorted, CD4+ and CD8+ repertoires were examined separately, except in combined analyses, for which CD4+ and CD8+ sequences were merged in silico. Clonal expansion was defined as at least a 2-fold frequency increase after treatment relative to C1D1, with a pseudocount of 0.5 for undetected baseline clones. Singleton clones were defined as clones with 0 or 1 copy at C1D1, and non-singleton clones were defined as clones with 2 or more copies. By matching protein sequences in sorted samples from the same patient, clones expanded in unsorted samples were annotated as CD4+, CD8+ or unknown. Wilcoxon tests were applied to paired samples to test diversity changes from C1D1 to C4D1. What TCRdb holds here is the immuneACCESS table cut down to in-frame rearrangements. Part of the clones is not present; checked against another copy, under half of the missing clones reflect an unresolved V gene, and the others are unexplained. V and J calls and clone size are those listed in that table; D and trimming were worked out from the DNA. The sample yields 4,000 to 5,000 clones; less than 80% were counted once. The ten largest clones represent roughly 50% of the sample.

Comment on this clone: Its binding antigen is unknown. No clone much larger than this one lies a single base away; base qualities are absent.

Sequencing used peripheral blood mononuclear cells (PBMCs), obtained at baseline. The chain is assembled from TRBV28 and TRBJ2-5; a stretch of 10 junction bases matches TRBD1. This sequence originates from a human donor with classical Hodgkin lymphoma. The CDR3 loop reads CASTRDRGHQETQYF. The nucleotide sequence is given as TGTGCCAGCACCCGGGACAGGGGCCACCAAGAGACCCAGTACTTC.